These 21 T cell receptor beta chains were all obtained from the same sample, sequenced in a study of Tregs in tolerant kidney transplant recipients. Libraries were prepared by immunoSEQ multiplex PCR; TCRdb keeps only in-frame clonotypes and omits some of them. Among 92,000 or so clones listed, about 92% were seen once. The sequenced sample was CD8+ T cells from blood. These receptors came from a human donor in good health.

The V and J genes are TRBV7-8 and TRBJ1-5; TRBD1 is a possible D gene (6 bases). Germline loops: CDR1 SGHVS, CDR2 FQNEAQ. The CDR3 totals 16 residues. The germline V and J ends were trimmed by 6 bases and 3 bases, with 18 bases remaining between them. CDR3 coding DNA: TGTGCCAGCAGTTCCAGGACAGCGAAGCTCAATCAGCCCCAGCATTTT. Its translation is CASSSRTAKLNQPQHF.

The rearrangement uses TRBV14 and TRBJ1-2, with D possibly TRBD1 on 5 matching bases. V was cut by 4 bases and J by 3 bases, with 18 bases left in between. Germline assignment: CDR1 SGHDN and CDR2 FVKESK. The CDR3 has 16 amino acids. The CDR3 reads CASSREWGPRDYGYTF. In nucleotides, the CDR3 is TGTGCCAGCAGCCGAGAGTGGGGACCGAGGGACTATGGCTACACCTTC.

This clone occurred a few times. J is TRBJ1-2 and V is TRBV15; D gene ambiguous. CDR1 LNHNV and CDR2 YYDKDF come from the germline V gene (reference sequence). The CDR3 loop spans 13 amino acids. Trimming left V 4 bases short and J 1 base short, with 7 bases between. As DNA, the CDR3 is TGTGCCACCAGCACCGGTCTTAACTATGGCTACACCTTC. It specifies CATSTGLNYGYTF. Variable domain in full (rest from reference TRBV15 and TRBJ1-2): DAMVIQNPRYQVTQFGKPVTLSCSQTLNHNVMYWYQQKSSQAPKLLFHYYDKDFNNEADTPDNFQSRRPNTSFCFLDIRSPGLGDTAMYLCATSTGLNYGYTFGSGTRLTVV.

Here the CDR3 DNA reads TGTGCCAGCAGCTTAATGTCCGGGGGGGTTGCTGCAACTAATGAAAAACTGTTTTTT. As protein: CASSLMSGGVAATNEKLFF. V is TRBV13 and J is TRBJ1-4, with D maybe TRBD1 (5 bases). Trimming left V 2 bases short and J 0 bases short, with 19 bases between. The CDR3 extends over 19 amino acids. The germline gives CDR1 PRHDT, CDR2 FYEKMQ (reference sequence).

This clone appeared once. V is TRBV10-3 and J is TRBJ2-7; TRBD2 agrees at 10 bases. From germline, CDR1 is ENHRY and CDR2 SYGVKD. The J segment lost 4 bases and the V segment lost 0 bases, leaving 6 bases of the junction unmatched. The CDR3 contains 16 residues. CDR3 in DNA: TGTGCCATCAGTGAGTCTGGACTAGCGGATCCATACGAGCAGTACTTC. This codes for CAISESGLADPYEQYF.

J is TRBJ2-3 and V is TRBV5-6; the match to TRBD2 covers 10 bases. V was pared by 6 bases and J by 0 bases, with 10 bases of the junction left unmatched. CDR3 length: 17 residues. The germline gives CDR1 SGHDT, CDR2 YYEEEE. Here the CDR3 DNA reads TGTGCCAGCACCGGAGCTAGCGGGAGTGGAAGCACAGATACGCAGTATTTT. Its protein is CASTGASGSGSTDTQYF.

The chain uses TRBV14 and TRBJ2-1, with 8 bases identical to TRBD2. Germline V gene data show CDR1 as SGHDN and CDR2 as FVKESK. The V and J ends lost 4 bases and 8 bases, in that order; junction bases with no gene match: 10. CDR3 length equals 15 residues. DNA of the CDR3: TGTGCCAGCAGCCTGGGACTAGAGGTCCCAGATGAGCAGTTCTTC. It is translated as CASSLGLEVPDEQFF. The whole variable domain, remainder taken from reference TRBV14 and TRBJ2-1, is EAGVTQFPSHSVIEKGQTVTLRCDPISGHDNLYWYRRVMGKEIKFLLHFVKESKQDESGMPNNRFLAERTGGTYSTLKVQPAELEDSGVYFCASSLGLEVPDEQFFGPGTRLTVL.

The chain joins TRBV9 to TRBJ2-7; D not certain. CDR3 length equals 14 residues. V shed 0 bases and J shed 1 base, with 8 bases lying between them. CDR1 and CDR2 from the germline V gene are SGDLS and YYNGEE. The DNA of the CDR3 is TGTGCCAGCAGCGTAGAGGTCCGGTCCTACGAGCAGTACTTC. Its protein is CASSVEVRSYEQYF.

V gene TRBV29-1 combines with J gene TRBJ1-2; TRBD1 matches 7 bases. V was pared by 4 bases and J by 5 bases, with 4 bases of the junction left unmatched. Per the germline V gene, CDR1 is SQVTM and CDR2 is ANQGSEA. The length of the CDR3 is 12 residues. The CDR3 DNA reads TGCAGCGTTGGGGAGGGGGCGTATGGCTACACCTTC. This sequence encodes CSVGEGAYGYTF.

The V call is TRBV12-5, the J call TRBJ1-1; tentative D call: TRBD1 (5 bases). Trimming shortened V by 8 bases and J by 6 bases, and 7 bases separated the two germline ends. Germline V CDR1 and CDR2: LGHNT, FRNRAP. This CDR3 is built from 10 residues. In DNA form, the CDR3 reads TGTGCTAGTTCGGGGCCTGAAGCTTTCTTT. It is translated as CASSGPEAFF.

V gene TRBV19 combines with J gene TRBJ1-1, with a tentative D call TRBD1 (5 bases). V lost 5 bases and J lost 1, with 11 bases in between. The germline V gene encodes CDR1 LNHDA and CDR2 SQIVND (reference sequence). This CDR3 has 14 residues. DNA for the CDR3: TGTGCCAGTAGTCACCAGGGACCGAACACTGAAGCTTTCTTT. Translated, it gives CASSHQGPNTEAFF.

The chain carries TRBV7-9 and TRBJ2-3; D is possibly TRBD1 (6 bases). This CDR3 is 15 amino acids long. V dropped 2 bases and J dropped 3 bases, with 12 bases sitting between them. Germline assignment: CDR1 SEHNR and CDR2 FQNEAQ (reference sequence). The CDR3 coding sequence is TGTGCCAGCAGCTTATCAGGGGACGGGACAGATACGCAGTATTTT. Residues: CASSLSGDGTDTQYF.

The chain recombines TRBV15 with TRBJ2-7; D could derive from TRBD1 or TRBD2 (5 bases each). There are 14 residues in the CDR3. V lost 6 bases and J 2 bases, leaving 14 bases between the germline ends. Germline V gives CDR1 LNHNV, CDR2 YYDKDF (reference sequence). The CDR3 region has the DNA TGTGCCACCAGGGGGGATGGGGAAGCCTACGAGCAGTACTTC. It codes for CATRGDGEAYEQYF.

The chain recombines TRBV7-9 with TRBJ1-1; D possibly corresponds to TRBD1 (6 bases). The V gene's germline CDR1 is SEHNR and CDR2 FQNEAQ (reference sequence). The germline V and J ends were trimmed by 7 bases and 5 bases, with 20 bases remaining between them. The CDR3 consists of 15 residues. The CDR3 loop reads CASTRLGGGITEAFF. The DNA of the CDR3 is TGTGCCAGCACCCGGTTAGGGGGGGGAATAACTGAAGCTTTCTTT.

The chain employs TRBV11-2 and TRBJ2-1, with D tentatively TRBD1 or TRBD2 (6 bases each). CDR3 length: 12 amino acids. Germline values: CDR1 SGHAT, CDR2 FQNNGV. V shed 5 bases and J shed 12 bases, with 14 bases lying between them. CDR3 DNA sequence: TGTGCCAGCAGCGTCGATGGGGGGCGGCAGTTCTTC. It yields the protein CASSVDGGRQFF. The variable domain in full, with the rest retrieved from reference TRBV11-2 and TRBJ2-1, is EAGVAQSPRYKIIEKRQSVAFWCNPISGHATLYWYQQILGQGPKLLIQFQNNGVVDDSQLPKDRFSAERLKGVDSTLKIQPAKLEDSAVYLCASSVDGGRQFFGPGTRLTVL.

This chain uses TRBV5-1 with TRBJ2-7, with a possible D match to TRBD2 (6 bases). Trimming took 10 bases from V and 2 from J, leaving 13 bases between them. Germline lookup yields CDR1 SGHRS and CDR2 YFSETQ. This CDR3 comprises 12 residues. The chain's CDR3 is CARGGFAYEQYF. The DNA of the CDR3 is TGCGCCCGTGGGGGGTTTGCCTACGAGCAGTACTTC.

V usage is TRBV7-9 and J usage is TRBJ1-4; no clear D. The germline V gene has CDR1 SEHNR and CDR2 FQNEAQ (reference sequence). This CDR3 is 12 amino acids long. The ends were cut back, 11 bases at V and 7 bases at J, with 14 bases in the middle. The CDR3 reads CAAGSRVEKLFF. Written as DNA, the CDR3 is TGTGCCGCGGGGTCGAGGGTTGAAAAACTGTTTTTT.

The chain joins TRBV29-1 to TRBJ2-7, with D perhaps matching TRBD1 or TRBD2 (5 bases each). The CDR3 length is 12 residues. Trimming took 5 bases from V and 2 from J, leaving 10 bases between them. Germline lookup yields CDR1 SQVTM and CDR2 ANQGSEA. The CDR3 reads CSVRTGPYEQYF. DNA of the CDR3: TGCAGCGTTAGGACGGGACCCTACGAGCAGTACTTC.

This clone was seen only once. The rearrangement joins TRBV7-3 to TRBJ1-2, with 8 nucleotides matching TRBD1. This CDR3 comprises 15 residues. From germline, CDR1 is SGHTA and CDR2 FQGTGA. Unmatched junction bases numbered 4, after V lost 0 bases and J lost 4 bases. The CDR3 DNA sequence: TGTGCCAGCAGCTTAACGGCAGGGGGCAGCTATGGCTACACCTTC. Its translation: CASSLTAGGSYGYTF.

The J gene is TRBJ2-1, the V gene TRBV10-3; 7 nucleotides align to TRBD1. After removal of 3 bases from V and 5 bases from J, the junction contained 4 bases not matched to a gene. Germline lookup yields CDR1 ENHRY and CDR2 SYGVKD. The CDR3 loop spans 14 amino acids. The CDR3 loop reads CAISEGGLNNEQFF. The CDR3 region has the DNA TGTGCCATCAGTGAAGGGGGCCTTAACAATGAGCAGTTCTTC.

In its sample, this clone was seen a few times. The chain joins TRBV19 to TRBJ1-1, with D hard to call. Germline V lookup: CDR1 LNHDA, CDR2 SQIVND (reference sequence). With 6 bases removed from V and 4 bases from J, the gap between germline ends came to 12 bases. The CDR3 sequence is 13 residues long. The chain's CDR3 is CASSRLGVTEAFF. CDR3 in DNA: TGTGCCAGTAGCAGGTTAGGTGTCACTGAAGCTTTCTTT.